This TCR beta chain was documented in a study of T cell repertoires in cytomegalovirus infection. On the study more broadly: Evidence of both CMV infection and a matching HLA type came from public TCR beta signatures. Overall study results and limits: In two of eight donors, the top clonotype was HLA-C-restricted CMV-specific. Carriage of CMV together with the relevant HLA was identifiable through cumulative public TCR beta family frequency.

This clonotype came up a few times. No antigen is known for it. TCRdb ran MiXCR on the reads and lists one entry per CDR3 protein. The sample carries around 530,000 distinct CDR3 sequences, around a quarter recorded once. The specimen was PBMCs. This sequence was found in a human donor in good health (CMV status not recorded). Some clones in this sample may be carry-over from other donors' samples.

The CDR3 nucleotides are TGTGCCAGCAGCCCTGACTACTCCGCGCACAATGAGCAGTTCTTC. This codes for CASSPDYSAHNEQFF. The gene calls are TRBV11-3 and TRBJ2-1, with D possibly matching TRBD2 (5 bases). Per germline, CDR1 SGHNT and CDR2 YENEEA. Trimming pared 5 bases from V and 5 bases from J, leaving 16 bases between. This CDR3 contains 15 residues. The full variable domain, its missing parts supplied by reference TRBV11-3 and TRBJ2-1, is EAGVVQSPRYKIIEKKQPVAFWCNPISGHNTLYWYLQNLGQGPELLIRYENEEAVDDSQLPKDRFSAERLKGVDSTLKIQPAELGDSAVYLCASSPDYSAHNEQFFGPGTRLTVL.